This T cell receptor (beta chain) emerged from a study of cytomegalovirus exposure and HLA in healthy donors. Whole-study findings and limits: The TCR clusters that emerged in the first cohort tended, a later analysis found, to co-occur in the 110 or so validation repertoires. A few of the chains that were CMV-associated were confirmed in vitro to be specific for CMV antigens.

To note about this clone: Antigen: not known.

Separate from the roughly 720-subject first cohort was the approximately 120-subject validation cohort, to which the donors belonged. V lost 4 bases to trimming and J lost 5 bases; unmatched junction nucleotides: 10. Germline lookup yields CDR1 ENHRY and CDR2 SYGVKD. This CDR3 has 16 amino acids. This table comes from immunoSEQ multiplex PCR, and its TCRdb copy is limited to in-frame clones, with some not included. This table has 50,000 to 65,000 clones, 95% to 97% appearing once. Sequencing was done on a sample of PBMCs. This rearrangement joins TRBV10-3 to TRBJ2-5; 10 positions match TRBD2. This TCR came from a woman aged 18-29 years in good health and CMV-seronegative. The CDR3 sequence is CAISGGSGGRGETQYF. CDR3 DNA sequence: TGTGCCATCAGTGGGGGTAGCGGGGGGCGAGGGGAGACCCAGTACTTC.